A single TCR beta chain is shown here with its context. The authors' processing: Quantification of nucleated cells was approximated via reference gene primer amplification. Libraries were prepared by immunoSEQ multiplex PCR; TCRdb keeps only in-frame clonotypes and omits some of them. The DNA gave D and trimming, while V, J and clone size come from that table. The table lists tens of thousands of clones, roughly 86% of them singletons. The sample comes from a study of blood T cell repertoires in COVID-19. Study details: COVID-19 samples collected from the United States, Italy and Spain covered acute and convalescent phases. The cDNA or gDNA used as material had been derived from T cells, B-cell-depleted T cells, or PBMCs.

Trimming took 3 bases from V and 10 from J, leaving 13 bases between them. From germline, CDR1 is LGHDT and CDR2 YNNKEL (reference sequence). The CDR3 totals 14 residues. This chain joins TRBV3-1 (or the pseudogene TRBV3-2) and TRBJ1-6; no clear D gene. This sequence originates from a man aged 40-49 years with active COVID-19. The sample comprised peripheral blood. The CDR3 DNA is TGTGCCAGCAGCCAGCGCGAGAAGCGATCACCCCTCCACTTT. Translating it yields CASSQREKRSPLHF.